What follows are 13 T cell receptor beta chains derived from one specimen sequenced in a study of TIL therapy for anti-PD-1-resistant metastatic lung cancer. The libraries were made with immunoSEQ v3. Clones were sequenced by immunoSEQ multiplex PCR, and TCRdb holds only the in-frame ones, with some missing. The sample has some 90,000 clones, about three fifths seen once. Specified time point: pre-treatment sample, taken before nivolumab and TIL therapy. Tumor tissue came from excised metastases, mostly pleural nodules or supraclavicular lymph nodes. Sequencing was performed on tumor tissue, taken at baseline. These receptors all come from a person between 25 and 80 years old with non-small cell lung cancer.

The count of this clone is one. The V gene is TRBV12-3 or TRBV12-4, the J gene TRBJ2-5, with a possible D match to TRBD1 (6 bases). V lost 6 bases and J lost 4, with 9 bases in between. The CDR3 length is 12 residues. CDR3 loop: CASRPGVETQYF. DNA of the CDR3: TGTGCCAGCAGGCCAGGGGTAGAGACCCAGTACTTC.

The genes are TRBV7-2 and TRBJ2-5; TRBD2 matches at 11 bases. The CDR3 runs to 17 residues. From germline, CDR1 is SGHTA and CDR2 FQGNSA. V was pared by 2 bases and J by 4 bases, with 9 bases of the junction left unmatched. The CDR3 loop reads CASSLWLAGGSGETQYF. CDR3 coding DNA: TGTGCCAGCAGCTTATGGCTAGCGGGAGGTAGCGGAGAGACCCAGTACTTC.

This clone has a handful of counts. The chain recombines TRBV7-6 with TRBJ1-1, with a weak D call TRBD1 (6 bases). This CDR3 has 15 amino acids. Germline CDR1 and CDR2: SGHVS and FNYEAQ. V dropped 5 bases and J dropped 1 base, with 14 bases sitting between them. This CDR3 reads CASSPVGTSNTEAFF. The CDR3, as DNA: TGTGCCAGCAGCCCAGTAGGGACATCGAACACTGAAGCTTTCTTT.

About this clone: This CDR3 is also generated by other DNA sequences in the sample. This chain uses TRBV9 with TRBJ1-5; 9 bases line up with TRBD1. J gave up 1 base and V 4 bases, and 3 bases lay outside the gene matches. This CDR3 has 15 amino acids. CDR1 and CDR2 (germline): SGDLS, YYNGEE. The CDR3 protein is CASSRDRASNQPQHF. As DNA, the CDR3 is TGTGCCAGCAGCCGGGACAGGGCCAGCAATCAGCCCCAGCATTTT. Filled out from reference TRBV9 and TRBJ1-5, the complete variable domain reads DSGVTQTPKHLITATGQRVTLRCSPRSGDLSVYWYQQSLDQGLQFLIQYYNGEERAKGNILERFSAQQFPDLHSELNLSSLELGDSALYFCASSRDRASNQPQHFGDGTRLSIL.

The chain recombines TRBV29-1 with TRBJ2-1, with 7 bases identical to TRBD2. CDR3 length equals 12 residues. J lost 4 bases, V lost 7 bases, and 4 bases had no gene match. The germline CDR1 and CDR2 sequences are SQVTM and ANQGSEA. The chain's CDR3 is CSGRELYNEQFF. In nucleotides, the CDR3 is TGCAGCGGGCGGGAGCTTTACAATGAGCAGTTCTTC.

The chain has TRBV12-3 or TRBV12-4 and TRBJ1-2, with a tentative D call TRBD1 (5 bases). The CDR3 loop spans 12 amino acids. V lost 7 bases and J 7 bases, leaving 13 bases between the germline ends. CDR3 DNA sequence: TGTGCCAGCACCGATGGGGGTGCTGGCTACACCTTC. Amino acids: CASTDGGAGYTF.

V and J are TRBV30 and TRBJ2-7; a weak D match, TRBD2 (5 bases). The V end was cut by 1 base, the J end by 0 bases, with 10 bases between. The germline V gene has CDR1 GTSNPN and CDR2 SVGIG (reference sequence). The CDR3 is 14 residues long. This CDR3 is CAWSGGLSSYEQYF. In DNA form, the CDR3 reads TGTGCCTGGAGTGGCGGGTTAAGCTCCTACGAGCAGTACTTC.

The chain uses TRBV5-5 and TRBJ2-7, with unresolved D. V was shortened by 0 bases and J by 5 bases, with 15 bases between the two germline ends. Germline V gene data show CDR1 as SGHKS and CDR2 as YYEKEE (reference sequence). The CDR3 has 15 amino acids. DNA of the CDR3: TGTGCCAGCAGCTTGGGACTGATGGGTATCAACGAGCAGTACTTC. Residues: CASSLGLMGINEQYF. Combining the CDR3 with reference TRBV5-5 and TRBJ2-7 gives the whole variable domain DAGVTQSPTHLIKTRGQQVTLRCSPISGHKSVSWYQQVLGQGPQFIFQYYEKEERGRGNFPDRFSARQFPNYSSELNVNALLLGDSALYLCASSLGLMGINEQYFGPGTRLTVT.

The V and J genes are TRBV24-1 and TRBJ1-5; D gene ambiguous. The CDR3 is made up of 12 amino acids. CDR1 is KGHDR and CDR2 is SFDVKD in the germline V gene. V was trimmed by 5 bases and J by 6 bases, leaving 7 bases between them. The DNA of the CDR3 is TGTGCCACCAGTGCAGCCGGTCAGCCCCAGCATTTT. This encodes CATSAAGQPQHF.

This clone was seen just once. This chain joins TRBV7-2 and TRBJ2-2; unclear D gene. V was trimmed by 4 bases and J by 11 bases, leaving 17 bases between them. This CDR3 spans 14 amino acids. In germline, CDR1 is SGHTA, CDR2 FQGNSA. CDR3 sequence: CASSWGRGSVELFF. The CDR3 DNA reads as TGTGCCAGCAGCTGGGGTCGAGGCTCCGTAGAGCTGTTTTTT.

The V and J genes are TRBV27 and TRBJ2-1; D is undetermined. The CDR3 is 18 amino acids. Germline V CDR1 and CDR2: MNHEY, SMNVEV (reference sequence). V lost 5 bases and J 0 bases, leaving 20 bases between the germline ends. CDR3 DNA sequence: TGTGCCAGCAGTCCCCGAGGTAGTGGTGCCATCTCCTACAATGAGCAGTTCTTC. Amino acids: CASSPRGSGAISYNEQFF.

In this sample, this clone turned up a few times. The rearrangement uses TRBV28 and TRBJ2-1, with 7 positions matching TRBD1. CDR1 is MDHEN, CDR2 SYDVKM, per germline. With V trimmed by 8 bases and J by 1 base, 5 bases remained unmatched. This CDR3 has 14 residues. The chain's CDR3 is CASCGQDSYNEQFF. The CDR3 DNA sequence: TGTGCCAGCTGCGGACAGGATTCCTACAATGAGCAGTTCTTC.

J is TRBJ2-5 and V is TRBV10-3; D call uncertain. The CDR3 loop spans 13 amino acids. Per the germline V gene, CDR1 is ENHRY and CDR2 is SYGVKD. V gave up 4 bases and J gave up 0 bases, with 6 bases separating them. The CDR3 DNA follows: TGTGCCATCAGTGCCAGCAACCAAGAGACCCAGTACTTC. It encodes CAISASNQETQYF.